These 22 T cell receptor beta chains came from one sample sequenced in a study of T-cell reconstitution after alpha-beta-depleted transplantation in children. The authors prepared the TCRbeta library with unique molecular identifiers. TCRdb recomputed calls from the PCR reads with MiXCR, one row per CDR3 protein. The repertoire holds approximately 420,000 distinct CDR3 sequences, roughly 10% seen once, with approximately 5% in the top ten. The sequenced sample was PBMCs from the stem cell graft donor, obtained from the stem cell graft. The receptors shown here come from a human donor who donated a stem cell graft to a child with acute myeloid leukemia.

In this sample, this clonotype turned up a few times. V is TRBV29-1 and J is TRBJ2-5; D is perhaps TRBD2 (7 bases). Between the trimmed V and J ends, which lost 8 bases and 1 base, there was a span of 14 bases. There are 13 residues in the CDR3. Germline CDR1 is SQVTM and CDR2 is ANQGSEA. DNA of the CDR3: TGCAGCATTGGGAGGGGGACCCAAGAGACCCAGTACTTC. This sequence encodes CSIGRGTQETQYF.

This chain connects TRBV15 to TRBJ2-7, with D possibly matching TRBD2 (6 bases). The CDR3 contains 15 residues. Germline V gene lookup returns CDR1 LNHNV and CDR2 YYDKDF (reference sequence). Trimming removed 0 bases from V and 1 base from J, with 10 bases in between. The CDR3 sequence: CATSRELAGSYEQYF. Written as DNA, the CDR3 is TGTGCCACCAGCAGAGAACTAGCTGGGTCCTACGAGCAGTACTTC. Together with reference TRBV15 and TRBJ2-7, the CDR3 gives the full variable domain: DAMVIQNPRYQVTQFGKPVTLSCSQTLNHNVMYWYQQKSSQAPKLLFHYYDKDFNNEADTPDNFQSRRPNTSFCFLDIRSPGLGDTAMYLCATSRELAGSYEQYFGPGTRLTVT.

Here the CDR3 reads CASSTCPGYDSNQPQHF. The CDR3 DNA is TGCGCCAGCAGCACATGTCCAGGGTATGATAGCAATCAGCCCCAGCATTTT. The V and J genes are TRBV5-1 and TRBJ1-5; TRBD1 is a possible D gene (5 bases). The CDR3 totals 17 residues. Germline CDR1 is SGHRS and CDR2 is YFSETQ. V was shortened by 4 bases and J by 0 bases, with 17 bases between the two germline ends.

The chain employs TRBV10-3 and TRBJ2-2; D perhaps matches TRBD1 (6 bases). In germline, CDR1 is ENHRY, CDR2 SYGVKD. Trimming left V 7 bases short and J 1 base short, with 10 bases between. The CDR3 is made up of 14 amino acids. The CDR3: CAIIRTENTGELFF. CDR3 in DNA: TGTGCCATCATTAGGACAGAGAACACCGGGGAGCTGTTTTTT.

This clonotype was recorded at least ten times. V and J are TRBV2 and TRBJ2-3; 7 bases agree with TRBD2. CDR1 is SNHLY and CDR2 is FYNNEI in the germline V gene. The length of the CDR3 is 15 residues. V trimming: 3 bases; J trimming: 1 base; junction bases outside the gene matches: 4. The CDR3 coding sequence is TGTGCCAGCAGTGATCTCCTAGCGGGCACAGATACGCAGTATTTT. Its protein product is CASSDLLAGTDTQYF.

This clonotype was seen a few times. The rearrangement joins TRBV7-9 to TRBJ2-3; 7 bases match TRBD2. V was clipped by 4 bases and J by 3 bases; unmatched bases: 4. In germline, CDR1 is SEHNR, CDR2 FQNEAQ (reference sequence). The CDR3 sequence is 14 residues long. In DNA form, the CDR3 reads TGTGCCAGCAGCTCGCTGCGGGGGACAGATACGCAGTATTTT. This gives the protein CASSSLRGTDTQYF.

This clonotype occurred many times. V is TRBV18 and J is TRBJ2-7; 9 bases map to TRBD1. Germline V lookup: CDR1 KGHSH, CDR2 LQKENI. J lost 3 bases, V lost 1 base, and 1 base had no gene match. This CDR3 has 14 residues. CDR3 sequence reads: CASSPRDRVYEQYF. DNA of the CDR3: TGTGCCAGCTCACCACGGGACAGGGTCTACGAGCAGTACTTC. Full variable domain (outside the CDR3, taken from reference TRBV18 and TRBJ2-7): NAGVMQNPRHLVRRRGQEARLRCSPMKGHSHVYWYRQLPEEGLKFMVYLQKENIIDESGMPKERFSAEFPKEGPSILRIQQVVRGDSAAYFCASSPRDRVYEQYFGPGTRLTVT.

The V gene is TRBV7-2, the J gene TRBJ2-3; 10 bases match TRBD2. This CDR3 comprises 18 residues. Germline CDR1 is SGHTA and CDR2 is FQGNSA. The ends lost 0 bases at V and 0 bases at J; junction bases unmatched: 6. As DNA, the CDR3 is TGTGCCAGCAGCTTAGCTAGCGGGAGGCGACCTAGCACAGATACGCAGTATTTT. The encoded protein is CASSLASGRRPSTDTQYF.

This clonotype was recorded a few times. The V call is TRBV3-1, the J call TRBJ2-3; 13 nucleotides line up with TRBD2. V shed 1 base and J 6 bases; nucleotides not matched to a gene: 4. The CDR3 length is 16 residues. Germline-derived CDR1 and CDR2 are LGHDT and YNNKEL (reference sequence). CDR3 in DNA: TGTGCCAGCAGCCAAGGGACTAGCGGGGGATGGGATACGCAGTATTTT. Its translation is CASSQGTSGGWDTQYF.

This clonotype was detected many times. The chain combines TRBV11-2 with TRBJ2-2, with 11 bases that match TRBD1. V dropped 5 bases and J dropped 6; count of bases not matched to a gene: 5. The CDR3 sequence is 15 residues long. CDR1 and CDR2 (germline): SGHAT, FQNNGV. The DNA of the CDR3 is TGTGCCAGCAGCCCCGGGACAGGGGGTCCCGGGGAGCTGTTTTTT. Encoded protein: CASSPGTGGPGELFF.

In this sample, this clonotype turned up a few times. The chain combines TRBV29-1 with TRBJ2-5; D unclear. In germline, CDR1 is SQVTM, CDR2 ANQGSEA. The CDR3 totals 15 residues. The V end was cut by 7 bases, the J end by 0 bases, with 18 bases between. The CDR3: CSAAPSDGYQETQYF. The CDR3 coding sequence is TGCAGCGCCGCCCCATCCGACGGGTACCAAGAGACCCAGTACTTC.

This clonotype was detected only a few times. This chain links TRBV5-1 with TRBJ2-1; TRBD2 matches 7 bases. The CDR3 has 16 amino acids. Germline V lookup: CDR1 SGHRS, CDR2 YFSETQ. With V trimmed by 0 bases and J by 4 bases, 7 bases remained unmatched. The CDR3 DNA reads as TGCGCCAGCAGCTTGGATGGGCGGGGGACTTACAATGAGCAGTTCTTC. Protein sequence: CASSLDGRGTYNEQFF.

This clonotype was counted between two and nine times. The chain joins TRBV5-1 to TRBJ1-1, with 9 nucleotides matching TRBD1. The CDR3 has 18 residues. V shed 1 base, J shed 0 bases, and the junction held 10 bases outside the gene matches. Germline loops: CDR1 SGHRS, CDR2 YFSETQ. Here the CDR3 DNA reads TGCGCCAGCAGCTTGAACCCAGGGACAGGGAGTCTGAACACTGAAGCTTTCTTT. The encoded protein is CASSLNPGTGSLNTEAFF.

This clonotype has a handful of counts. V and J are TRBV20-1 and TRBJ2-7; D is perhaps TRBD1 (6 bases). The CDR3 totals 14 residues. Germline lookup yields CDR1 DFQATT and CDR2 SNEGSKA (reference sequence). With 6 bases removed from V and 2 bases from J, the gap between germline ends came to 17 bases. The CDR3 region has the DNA TGCAGTGCCAGCTCGGGACAAAAAGCCTACGAGCAGTACTTC. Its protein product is CSASSGQKAYEQYF.

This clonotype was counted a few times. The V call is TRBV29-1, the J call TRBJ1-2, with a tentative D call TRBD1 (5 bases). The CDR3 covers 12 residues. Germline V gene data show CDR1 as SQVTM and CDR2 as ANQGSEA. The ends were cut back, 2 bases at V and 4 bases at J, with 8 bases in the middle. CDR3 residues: CSVERGPYGYTF. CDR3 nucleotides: TGCAGCGTTGAAAGGGGCCCCTATGGCTACACCTTC.

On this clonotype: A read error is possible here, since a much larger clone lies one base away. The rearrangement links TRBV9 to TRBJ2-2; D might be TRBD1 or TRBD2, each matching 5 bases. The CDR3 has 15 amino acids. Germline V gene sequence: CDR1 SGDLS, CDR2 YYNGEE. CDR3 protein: CASSVAGFGTGELSF. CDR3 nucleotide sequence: TGTGCCAGCAGCGTAGCAGGGTTCGGCACCGGGGAGCTGTCTTTT.

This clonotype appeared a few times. In DNA, the CDR3 is TGTGCCAGCAGCTTAGAGCAGGCAGGTTCTAATTCACCCCTCCACTTT. Translation: CASSLEQAGSNSPLHF. V and J are TRBV7-2 and TRBJ1-6, with unresolved D. In germline, CDR1 is SGHTA, CDR2 FQGNSA. Trimming pared 1 base from V and 6 bases from J, leaving 13 bases between. The CDR3 runs to 16 residues.

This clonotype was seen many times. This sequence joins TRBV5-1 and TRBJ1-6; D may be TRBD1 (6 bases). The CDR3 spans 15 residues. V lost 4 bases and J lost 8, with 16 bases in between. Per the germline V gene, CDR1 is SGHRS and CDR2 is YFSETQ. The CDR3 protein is CASSLTGTTHSPLHF. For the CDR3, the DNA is TGCGCCAGCAGCCTGACCGGGACAACGCATTCACCCCTCCACTTT.

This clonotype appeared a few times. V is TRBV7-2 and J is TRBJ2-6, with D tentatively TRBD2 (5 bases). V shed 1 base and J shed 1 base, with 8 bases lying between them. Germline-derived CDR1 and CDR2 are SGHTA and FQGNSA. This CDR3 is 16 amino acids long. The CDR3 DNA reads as TGTGCCAGCAGCTTAGTTTCGGGGTCTGGGGCCAACGTCCTGACTTTC. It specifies CASSLVSGSGANVLTF.

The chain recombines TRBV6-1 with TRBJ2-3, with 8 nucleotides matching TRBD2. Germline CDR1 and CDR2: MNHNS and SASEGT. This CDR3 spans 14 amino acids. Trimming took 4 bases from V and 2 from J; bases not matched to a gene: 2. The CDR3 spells CASSGTSLTDTQYF. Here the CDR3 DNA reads TGTGCCAGCAGTGGGACTAGCCTCACAGATACGCAGTATTTT.

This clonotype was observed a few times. In DNA form, the CDR3 reads TGTGCCAGCAGTTTATATTCAGGACTCCTCTCCGATGCGGAGCAGTTCTTC. This encodes CASSLYSGLLSDAEQFF. The rearrangement links TRBV12-3 or TRBV12-4 to TRBJ2-1; tentatively, D is TRBD2 (5 bases). The CDR3 extends over 17 amino acids. V lost 2 bases and J lost 10, with 24 bases in between.

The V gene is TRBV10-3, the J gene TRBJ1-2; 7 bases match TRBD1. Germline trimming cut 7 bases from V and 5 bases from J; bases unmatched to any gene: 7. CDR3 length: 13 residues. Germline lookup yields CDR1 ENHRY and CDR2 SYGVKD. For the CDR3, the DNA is TGTGCCATCACCCCGGGACAGCCTTATGGCTACACCTTC. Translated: CAITPGQPYGYTF.